The subject of this entry is one T cell receptor beta chain. This entry belongs to a study of T-cell reconstitution after alpha-beta-depleted transplantation in children. For TCRbeta, the library was prepared with unique molecular identifiers. Each CDR3 protein is one row after TCRdb ran MiXCR on the PCR reads. The sample consists of fewer than 400,000 distinct CDR3 sequences, approximately 20% of them appearing once. The J segment lost 1 base and the V segment lost 6 bases, leaving 11 bases of the junction unmatched. CDR3 length: 17 residues. Germline-derived CDR1 and CDR2 are SNHLY and FYNNEI. V is TRBV2 and J is TRBJ2-1; 8 positions agree with TRBD2. The input for sequencing was PBMCs, mostly from graft donor cells, taken 180 days after TCRalphabeta/CD19-depleted stem cell transplant. The clonotype was recovered from a male patient aged 10 to 17 who had a stem cell transplant for acute lymphoblastic leukemia, so the T cells may come from the graft donor. CDR3 region: CASRPVSSGLSYNEQFF. DNA for the CDR3: TGTGCCAGCAGGCCCGTCTCTAGCGGGCTATCCTACAATGAGCAGTTCTTC. Combining the CDR3 with reference TRBV2 and TRBJ2-1 gives the whole variable domain EPEVTQTPSHQVTQMGQEVILRCVPISNHLYFYWYRQILGQKVEFLVSFYNNEISEKSEIFDDQFSVERPDGSNFTLKIRSTKLEDSAMYFCASRPVSSGLSYNEQFFGPGTRLTVL.